One sample yielded the 10 T cell receptor beta chains listed below, sequenced in a study of T cell changes during pregnancy in multiple sclerosis. Only in-frame clones appear in the TCRdb table, and some are missing; sequencing was by immunoSEQ multiplex PCR. Among some 51,000 clones listed, 94% were seen once. This specimen was CD8+ T cells from peripheral blood mononuclear cells, taken in the first trimester of pregnancy. The receptor source for this set is a female donor with multiple sclerosis, enrolled in a pregnancy study.

The chain uses TRBV19 and TRBJ1-1; 7 bases are a match to TRBD1. CDR1 LNHDA and CDR2 SQIVND come from the germline V gene (reference sequence). The CDR3 spans 14 residues. The trim removed 6 bases at V and 0 bases at J, leaving 4 bases unmatched. The CDR3 loop is CASRWGTVNTEAFF. CDR3 sequence (DNA): TGTGCCAGTAGATGGGGGACAGTGAACACTGAAGCTTTCTTT. The full variable domain, its missing parts supplied by reference TRBV19 and TRBJ1-1, is DGGITQSPKYLFRKEGQNVTLSCEQNLNHDAMYWYRQDPGQGLRLIYYSQIVNDFQKGDIAEGYSVSREKKESFPLTVTSAQKNPTAFYLCASRWGTVNTEAFFGQGTRLTVV.

This clone was seen once. The V and J genes are TRBV4-2 and TRBJ1-5; D may be TRBD1 (6 bases). CDR1 and CDR2 (germline): LGHNA, YNFKEQ. This CDR3 comprises 18 residues. With 2 bases removed from V and 2 bases from J, the gap between germline ends came to 19 bases. CDR3: CASSQRGHYVLCNQPQHF. For the CDR3, the DNA is TGTGCCAGCAGCCAAAGGGGACATTACGTCCTATGCAATCAGCCCCAGCATTTT.

Written as DNA, the CDR3 is TGTGCCAGCAGTGAAGCAGGAGACGCCTCCTACAATGAGCAGTTCTTC. It specifies CASSEAGDASYNEQFF. The chain combines TRBV2 with TRBJ2-1; no definite D call. The germline CDR1 and CDR2 sequences are SNHLY and FYNNEI. The CDR3 has 16 residues. Trimming left V 0 bases short and J 0 bases short, with 9 bases between.

This chain links TRBV4-1 with TRBJ2-5; D may be TRBD2 (5 bases). The CDR3 has 16 amino acids. From germline, CDR1 is MGHRA and CDR2 YSYEKL. V dropped 0 bases and J dropped 3 bases, with 14 bases sitting between them. The CDR3 nucleotides are TGCGCCAGCAGCCAAGAATGGCGGGTGGGTGAAGAGACCCAGTACTTC. It is translated as CASSQEWRVGEETQYF.

V is TRBV27 and J is TRBJ2-3, with 10 nucleotides matching TRBD2. J gave up 6 bases and V 10 bases, and 4 bases lay outside the gene matches. There are 12 residues in the CDR3. Germline CDR1 is MNHEY and CDR2 is SMNVEV (reference sequence). CDR3 sequence (DNA): TGTGCCACTGGGACTAGCGTCGATACGCAGTATTTT. Translation: CATGTSVDTQYF.

This chain connects TRBV5-1 to TRBJ2-6; D remains ambiguous. CDR3 length: 16 residues. Trimming removed 4 bases at V and 4 bases at J, with 15 bases between. Germline CDR1 reads SGHRS; CDR2 reads YFSETQ. CDR3 loop: CASSSDRQAGANVLTF. The CDR3 nucleotides are TGCGCCAGCAGCAGTGATAGACAAGCCGGGGCCAACGTCCTGACTTTC.

This chain joins TRBV6-1 and TRBJ2-1; 7 bases match TRBD2. The germline V gene has CDR1 MNHNS and CDR2 SASEGT. The CDR3 is 15 amino acids. Trimming removed 1 base from V and 0 bases from J; junction bases left unmatched: 0. Here the CDR3 DNA reads TGTGCCAGCAGTGAAGGGACTAGCTCCTACAATGAGCAGTTCTTC. Translated: CASSEGTSSYNEQFF.

The chain is built from TRBV29-1 and TRBJ2-7; possible D gene TRBD1, 5 bases. The CDR3 consists of 12 residues. Deletions cut 5 bases from V and 5 bases from J, with 13 bases between. Germline V CDR1 and CDR2: SQVTM, ANQGSEA. The CDR3 bases are TGCAGCGTTCTGTCAGGGATCAACGAGCAGTACTTC. The encoded protein is CSVLSGINEQYF.

The CDR3 loop reads CAPKFLAVTDTQYF. For the CDR3, the DNA is TGCGCCCCTAAATTCCTAGCGGTTACAGATACGCAGTATTTT. The chain has TRBV10-2 and TRBJ2-3, with 7 bases identical to TRBD2. J was trimmed by 3 bases and V by 11 bases; bases with no gene match: 11. The CDR3 has 14 residues. Germline V gene data show CDR1 as WSHSY and CDR2 as SAAADI.

This chain joins TRBV6-1 and TRBJ2-5; 9 nucleotides match TRBD1. J gave up 4 bases and V 10 bases, and 10 bases lay outside the gene matches. This CDR3 spans 14 amino acids. CDR1 is MNHNS, CDR2 SASEGT, per germline. This CDR3 reads CAISPTGGGETQYF. The DNA of the CDR3 is TGTGCCATTTCCCCGACAGGGGGTGGAGAGACCCAGTACTTC.